The 9 T cell receptor beta chains presented below share a single source sample, sequenced in a study of OX40 agonist ivuxolimab in advanced cancers. Method: immunoSEQ multiplex PCR; TCRdb's copy keeps in-frame clones and lacks some. Of 45,000 to 60,000 clones listed, under 85% were seen once; the top ten hold roughly 3.2%. The specimen comprised CD4+ or CD8+ T cells sorted from blood, sampled in a trial of the OX40 agonist ivuxolimab. The receptors derive from an adult with an advanced solid tumor such as melanoma, head and neck, liver or kidney cancer.

The chain links TRBV2 to TRBJ1-1; 10 bases are shared with TRBD1. The V gene's germline CDR1 is SNHLY and CDR2 FYNNEI. The CDR3 is 15 amino acids. After removal of 6 bases from V and 2 bases from J, the junction contained 6 bases not matched to a gene. CDR3 protein: CASSRTGGINTEAFF. CDR3 nucleotide sequence: TGTGCCAGCAGCCGGACAGGGGGAATAAACACTGAAGCTTTCTTT.

This CDR3 reads CASSLDRREQYF. The CDR3 nucleotides read TGTGCCAGCTCCCTGGATCGGAGGGAGCAGTACTTC. The V and J genes are TRBV18 and TRBJ2-7, with D maybe TRBD2 (5 bases). Trimming shortened V by 6 bases and J by 7 bases, and 13 bases separated the two germline ends. CDR1 KGHSH and CDR2 LQKENI come from the germline V gene. The CDR3 totals 12 residues.

This clone was detected only once. The chain recombines TRBV6-5 with TRBJ1-5; D unresolved. This CDR3 contains 12 residues. Germline assignment: CDR1 MNHEY and CDR2 SVGAGI. Trimming removed 10 bases from V and 2 bases from J, with 9 bases in between. This chain's CDR3 is CAISVRNQPQHF. In nucleotides, the CDR3 is TGTGCCATTAGCGTGCGCAATCAGCCCCAGCATTTT.

The rearrangement links TRBV5-1 to TRBJ2-3; 7 positions agree with TRBD1. Germline assignment: CDR1 SGHRS and CDR2 YFSETQ. The CDR3 sequence is 15 residues long. The J segment lost 2 bases and the V segment lost 3 bases, leaving 6 bases of the junction unmatched. The CDR3 DNA follows: TGCGCCAGCAGCTCTGCCGGGACAGACACAGATACGCAGTATTTT. It encodes CASSSAGTDTDTQYF.

This clone appeared a single time. V usage is TRBV10-3 and J usage is TRBJ2-7; 7 nucleotides line up with TRBD1. The V and J ends lost 0 bases and 7 bases, in that order; junction bases with no gene match: 9. CDR1 and CDR2 (germline): ENHRY, SYGVKD. This CDR3 is 15 amino acids long. The CDR3 DNA reads TGTGCCATCAGTGAGTCGATGGACAGGCCTCAGGAGCAGTACTTC. Protein: CAISESMDRPQEQYF.

The rearrangement links TRBV2 to TRBJ1-3; TRBD1 is a possible D gene (6 bases). V was pared by 3 bases and J by 2 bases, with 8 bases between. CDR1 is SNHLY and CDR2 is FYNNEI in the germline V gene. The CDR3 length is 14 residues. The CDR3: CASSDPGAGNTIYF. The CDR3 coding sequence is TGTGCCAGCAGTGACCCAGGGGCTGGAAACACCATATATTTT.

The genes are TRBV7-3 and TRBJ1-1, with 8 nucleotides matching TRBD1. This CDR3 is built from 14 residues. V lost 5 bases to trimming and J lost 6 bases; unmatched junction nucleotides: 8. Germline V gives CDR1 SGHTA, CDR2 FQGTGA. CDR3 DNA: TGTGCCAGCAGCCTTGGACAGGGAAGGGCTGAAGCTTTCTTT. Amino acids: CASSLGQGRAEAFF.

To note about this clone: The junction departs from germline at one end; a sequencing error may be responsible. The chain carries TRBV2 and TRBJ1-1, with 8 bases aligning to TRBD1. The CDR3 covers 14 residues. Germline lookup yields CDR1 SNHLY and CDR2 FYNNEI. This CDR3 is CASSQAGQGAQAFF. CDR3 sequence (DNA): TGTGCCAGCAGTCAAGCGGGGCAGGGGGCTCAAGCTTTCTTT.

A single count supports this clone. V is TRBV19 and J is TRBJ2-1; a weak D match, TRBD1 (6 bases). Germline CDR1 LNHDA, CDR2 SQIVND (reference sequence). This CDR3 has 15 amino acids. V was clipped by 6 bases and J by 2 bases, with 14 bases between them. CDR3 sequence: CASSPEGHTYNEQFF. The CDR3 nucleotides are TGTGCCAGTAGCCCTGAGGGACACACCTACAATGAGCAGTTCTTC.